This TCR beta chain is from a study of blood T cell repertoires in COVID-19. The repertoire was sequenced with immunoSEQ multiplex PCR; TCRdb's copy has only in-frame clones and lacks some. The top ten hold about 1.3% of the sample, which has some 230,000 clones, about four fifths seen once. In assigning cohorts, the study relied on participant-reported clinical history. Sequenced input: PBMCs or T cells enriched from blood (not recorded which). This sequence originates from a woman between 40 and 55 years old with acute COVID-19.

CDR3 nucleotides: TGTGCCAGCTCACCCAGTCCCACAGATACGCAGTATTTT. Residues: CASSPSPTDTQYF. V is TRBV18 and J is TRBJ2-3; no reliable D call. This CDR3 has 13 residues. The germline V gene has CDR1 KGHSH and CDR2 LQKENI. V was trimmed by 3 bases and J by 2 bases, leaving 6 bases between them.